The entry that follows covers one T cell receptor (beta chain) sequence. Antigen: not known. This entry belongs to a study of T cells in localized non-small cell lung cancer. Study outcomes and limitations: Clonality peaked in uninvolved adjacent lung rather than tumor. The study linked higher blood T cell density to longer overall survival. A median of about 54 of the top 100 tumor clones appeared in adjacent lung, which was paired and uninvolved.

Profiled with immunoSEQ multiplex PCR; TCRdb holds only in-frame clones, not every one. The profile shows fewer than 50,000 clones, 75% to 85% of them singletons. The source was PBMCs, collected before any cancer treatment. The source of this sequence is a man aged 35 to 70 with stage II lung adenocarcinoma.

The CDR3 DNA reads TGTGCCAGCAGCCGCCCCGACAGCAATGAGCAGTTCTTC. It specifies CASSRPDSNEQFF. V usage is TRBV7-3 and J usage is TRBJ2-1; a weak D match, TRBD1 (5 bases). CDR1 SGHTA and CDR2 FQGTGA come from the germline V gene. The CDR3 covers 13 residues. The ends were cut back, 5 bases at V and 6 bases at J, with 11 bases in the middle.